The 9 T cell receptor beta chains below all came from one sample that was sequenced in a study of T cells in Graves' hyperthyroidism and ophthalmopathy. What was amplified from RNA transcripts were TCR beta CDR3 regions. HTBI primers drove first-round RT-PCR of the TCR CDR3. Via MiXCR, TCRdb re-called the multiplex PCR reads, giving one row per CDR3 protein. This table has some 210,000 distinct CDR3 sequences, 15% to 20% appearing once. Sequencing was performed on blood. These receptors all come from a man aged 45 to 65 with Graves' hyperthyroidism.

V is TRBV12-3 or TRBV12-4 and J is TRBJ1-5; maybe TRBD1 (6 bases). Trimming took 9 bases from V and 2 from J, leaving 14 bases between them. The CDR3 is 14 amino acids. Here the CDR3 reads CASSTGSRNQPQHF. CDR3 in DNA: TGTGCCAGTTCAACAGGGTCCCGCAATCAGCCCCAGCATTTT.

This clonotype was seen repeatedly, ten times or more. The V and J genes are TRBV28 and TRBJ2-5, with unresolved D. Deletions cut 2 bases from V and 5 bases from J, with 9 bases between. There are 13 residues in the CDR3. Germline V lookup: CDR1 MDHEN, CDR2 SYDVKM. The CDR3 DNA sequence: TGTGCCAGCAGTTTAGGTGTGTTGGAGACCCAGTACTTC. The encoded protein is CASSLGVLETQYF.

This clonotype was counted only a few times. This chain connects TRBV4-1 to TRBJ2-7, with 7 bases aligning to TRBD2. This CDR3 has 13 amino acids. Unmatched junction bases numbered 3, after V lost 4 bases and J lost 3 bases. The germline gives CDR1 MGHRA, CDR2 YSYEKL. The CDR3 region is CASSPTSSYEQYF. Here the CDR3 DNA reads TGCGCCAGCAGCCCGACTAGCAGCTACGAGCAGTACTTC.

This clonotype was detected ten times or more. The chain joins TRBV28 to TRBJ1-6, with 7 bases identical to TRBD1. The germline V gene encodes CDR1 MDHEN and CDR2 SYDVKM. J lost 11 bases, V lost 2 bases, and 6 bases had no gene match. The CDR3 is made up of 14 amino acids. CDR3 nucleotides: TGTGCCAGCAGTTTAGACAGGGAAAGTGCACCCCTCCACTTT. Amino acid sequence: CASSLDRESAPLHF.

This clonotype has ten or more counts. This rearrangement joins TRBV7-9 to TRBJ2-1, with 7 positions matching TRBD1. The germline V gene encodes CDR1 SEHNR and CDR2 FQNEAQ (reference sequence). The trim removed 5 bases at V and 6 bases at J, leaving 10 bases unmatched. The CDR3 totals 15 residues. The CDR3 is CASSPHTGQINEQFF. DNA of the CDR3: TGTGCCAGCAGCCCCCACACGGGACAGATCAATGAGCAGTTCTTC.

This clonotype has only a few counts. V and J are TRBV20-1 and TRBJ2-1; the match to TRBD2 covers 14 bases. The CDR3 extends over 14 amino acids. Germline CDR1 is DFQATT and CDR2 is SNEGSKA (reference sequence). V trimming: 6 bases; J trimming: 12 bases; junction bases outside the gene matches: 10. The CDR3: CSANPGLAGDRQFF. CDR3 sequence (DNA): TGCAGTGCCAACCCGGGACTAGCGGGAGATAGGCAGTTCTTC.

This clonotype has only a few counts. The V call is TRBV29-1, the J call TRBJ2-2; 7 positions agree with TRBD1. Unmatched junction bases numbered 2, after V lost 1 base and J lost 6 bases. The germline gives CDR1 SQVTM, CDR2 ANQGSEA. The CDR3 is 13 residues long. CDR3 bases: TGCAGCGTTGAAGTTAGGGGGCCCGGGGAGCTGTTTTTT. Its translation is CSVEVRGPGELFF.

V and J are TRBV28 and TRBJ2-1, with D perhaps TRBD1 (6 bases). The CDR3 covers 14 residues. The V and J ends lost 2 bases and 9 bases respectively, with 14 bases between them. Germline CDR1 is MDHEN and CDR2 is SYDVKM. CDR3 DNA sequence: TGTGCCAGCAGTTTAGACGAACAGGGTGGTGAGCAGTTCTTC. This sequence encodes CASSLDEQGGEQFF.

In its sample, this clonotype was seen many times. The chain uses TRBV20-1 and TRBJ2-1, with 9 bases aligning to TRBD2. The length of the CDR3 is 15 residues. Germline lookup yields CDR1 DFQATT and CDR2 SNEGSKA (reference sequence). The junction had 11 bases not matched to a gene; V was cut back by 1 base and J by 10 bases. This CDR3 reads CSARVAGTSFLEQFF. The CDR3 DNA reads as TGCAGTGCTAGAGTGGCCGGGACTAGCTTTTTAGAGCAGTTCTTC.